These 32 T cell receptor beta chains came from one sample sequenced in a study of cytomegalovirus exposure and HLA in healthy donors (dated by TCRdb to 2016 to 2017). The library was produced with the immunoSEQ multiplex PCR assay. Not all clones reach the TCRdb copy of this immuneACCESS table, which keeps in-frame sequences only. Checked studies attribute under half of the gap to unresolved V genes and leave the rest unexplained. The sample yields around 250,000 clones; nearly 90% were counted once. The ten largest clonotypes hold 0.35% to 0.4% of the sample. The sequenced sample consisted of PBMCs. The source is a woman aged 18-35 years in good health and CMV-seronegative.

The CDR3 DNA is TGTGCCAGCACCGCGAACTTAGGCTACACCTTC. As protein: CASTANLGYTF. The V call is TRBV6-6, the J call TRBJ1-2; D remains unclear. Trimming took 7 bases from V and 8 from J, leaving 11 bases between them. The CDR3 runs 11 residues. Germline loops: CDR1 MNHNY, CDR2 SVGAGI (reference sequence).

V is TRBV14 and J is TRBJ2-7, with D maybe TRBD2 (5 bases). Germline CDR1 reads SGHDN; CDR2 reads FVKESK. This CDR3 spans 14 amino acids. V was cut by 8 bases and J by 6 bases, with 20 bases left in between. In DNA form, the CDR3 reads TGTGCCAGCTCAACACACCCTAAGAGGGCCGAGCAGTACTTC. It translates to CASSTHPKRAEQYF. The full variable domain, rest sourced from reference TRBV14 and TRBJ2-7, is EAGVTQFPSHSVIEKGQTVTLRCDPISGHDNLYWYRRVMGKEIKFLLHFVKESKQDESGMPNNRFLAERTGGTYSTLKVQPAELEDSGVYFCASSTHPKRAEQYFGPGTRLTVT.

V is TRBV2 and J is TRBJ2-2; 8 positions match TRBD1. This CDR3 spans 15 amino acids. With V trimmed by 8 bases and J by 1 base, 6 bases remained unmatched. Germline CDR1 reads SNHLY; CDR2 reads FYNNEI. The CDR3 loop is CASDAGTGNTGELFF. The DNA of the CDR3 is TGTGCCAGCGACGCCGGGACAGGGAACACCGGGGAGCTGTTTTTT.

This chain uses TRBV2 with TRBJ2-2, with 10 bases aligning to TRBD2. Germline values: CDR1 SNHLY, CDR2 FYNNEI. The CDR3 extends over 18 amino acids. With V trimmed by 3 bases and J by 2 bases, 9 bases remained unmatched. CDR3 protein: CASSERPSGGSNTGELFF. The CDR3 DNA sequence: TGTGCCAGCAGTGAGAGGCCTAGCGGGGGATCAAACACCGGGGAGCTGTTTTTT.

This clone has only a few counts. CDR3 bases: TGTGCCAGCAGTTTGAGACAGGGTGTCGACACCATATATTTT. It translates to CASSLRQGVDTIYF. The chain couples TRBV28 to TRBJ1-3, with 7 bases fitting TRBD1. Germline V CDR1 and CDR2: MDHEN, SYDVKM. The junction had 7 bases not matched to a gene; V was cut back by 3 bases and J by 8 bases. This CDR3 is built from 14 residues. The entire variable domain, with the rest obtained from reference TRBV28 and TRBJ1-3, is as follows: DVKVTQSSRYLVKRTGEKVFLECVQDMDHENMFWYRQDPGLGLRLIYFSYDVKMKEKGDIPEGYSVSREKKERFSLILESASTNQTSMYLCASSLRQGVDTIYFGEGSWLTVV.

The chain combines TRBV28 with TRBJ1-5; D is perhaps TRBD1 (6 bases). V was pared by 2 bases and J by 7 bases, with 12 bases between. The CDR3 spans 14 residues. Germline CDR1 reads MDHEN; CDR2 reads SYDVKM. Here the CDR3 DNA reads TGTGCCAGCAGTTTAACGGCAGGGGAACAGCCCCAGCATTTT. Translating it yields CASSLTAGEQPQHF.

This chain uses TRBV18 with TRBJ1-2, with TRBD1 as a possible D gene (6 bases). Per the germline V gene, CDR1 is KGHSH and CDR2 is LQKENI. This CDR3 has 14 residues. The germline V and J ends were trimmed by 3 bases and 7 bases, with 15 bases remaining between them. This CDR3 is CASSPVYMGAGYTF. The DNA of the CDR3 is TGTGCCAGCTCACCTGTATATATGGGGGCTGGCTACACCTTC.

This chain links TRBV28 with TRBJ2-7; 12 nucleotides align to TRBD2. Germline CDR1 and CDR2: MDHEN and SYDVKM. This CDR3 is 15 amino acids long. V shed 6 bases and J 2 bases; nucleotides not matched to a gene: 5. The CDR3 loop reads CASRIPSGGAYEQYF. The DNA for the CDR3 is TGTGCCAGCAGAATCCCTAGCGGGGGGGCCTACGAGCAGTACTTC.

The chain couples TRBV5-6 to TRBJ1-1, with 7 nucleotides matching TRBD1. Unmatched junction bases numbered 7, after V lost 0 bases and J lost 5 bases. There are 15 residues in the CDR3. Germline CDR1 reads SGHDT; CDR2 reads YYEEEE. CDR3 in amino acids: CASSLADREGTEAFF. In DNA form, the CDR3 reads TGTGCCAGCAGCTTGGCCGACAGGGAAGGGACTGAAGCTTTCTTT.

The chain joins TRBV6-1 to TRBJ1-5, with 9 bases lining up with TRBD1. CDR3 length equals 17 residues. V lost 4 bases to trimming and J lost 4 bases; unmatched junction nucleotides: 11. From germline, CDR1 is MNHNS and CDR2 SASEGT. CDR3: CASSGLQGAKRNQPQHF. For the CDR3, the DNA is TGTGCCAGCAGTGGACTACAGGGGGCAAAGCGGAATCAGCCCCAGCATTTT.

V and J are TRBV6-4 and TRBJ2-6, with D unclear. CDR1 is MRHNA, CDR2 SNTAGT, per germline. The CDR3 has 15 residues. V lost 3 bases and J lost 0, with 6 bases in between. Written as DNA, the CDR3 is TGTGCCAGCAGTGAGAGGAGCTCTGGGGCCAACGTCCTGACTTTC. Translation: CASSERSSGANVLTF.

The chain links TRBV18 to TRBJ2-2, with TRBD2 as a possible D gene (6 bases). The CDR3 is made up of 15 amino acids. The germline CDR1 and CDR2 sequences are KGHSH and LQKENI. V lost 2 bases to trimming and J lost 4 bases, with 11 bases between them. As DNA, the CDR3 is TGTGCCAGCTCACCAGGACTACTAACCACCGGGGAGCTGTTTTTT. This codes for CASSPGLLTTGELFF.

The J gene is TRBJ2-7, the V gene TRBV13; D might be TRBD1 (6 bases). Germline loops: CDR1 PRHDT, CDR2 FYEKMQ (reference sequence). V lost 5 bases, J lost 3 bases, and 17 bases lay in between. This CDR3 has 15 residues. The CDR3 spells CASSHTGTFGYEQYF. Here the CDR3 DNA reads TGTGCCAGCAGCCATACAGGGACCTTTGGCTACGAGCAGTACTTC.

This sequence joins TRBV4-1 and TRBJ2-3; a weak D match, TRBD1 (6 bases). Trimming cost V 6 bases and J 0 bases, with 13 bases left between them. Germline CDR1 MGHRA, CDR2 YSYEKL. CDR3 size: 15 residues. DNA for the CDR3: TGCGCCAGCAGGGAACAGGGTACTAGCACAGATACGCAGTATTTT. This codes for CASREQGTSTDTQYF.

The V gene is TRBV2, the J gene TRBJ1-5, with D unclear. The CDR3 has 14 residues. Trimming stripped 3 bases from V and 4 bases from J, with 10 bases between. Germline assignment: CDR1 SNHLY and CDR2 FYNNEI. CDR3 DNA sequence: TGTGCCAGCAGTGAGATGGCAGGAAATCAGCCCCAGCATTTT. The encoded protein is CASSEMAGNQPQHF.

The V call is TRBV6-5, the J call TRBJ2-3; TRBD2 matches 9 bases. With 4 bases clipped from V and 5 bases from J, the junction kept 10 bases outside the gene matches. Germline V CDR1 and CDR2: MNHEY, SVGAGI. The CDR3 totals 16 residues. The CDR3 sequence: CASSWGEAGGQDTQYF. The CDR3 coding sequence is TGTGCCAGCAGTTGGGGAGAAGCGGGGGGCCAAGATACGCAGTATTTT.

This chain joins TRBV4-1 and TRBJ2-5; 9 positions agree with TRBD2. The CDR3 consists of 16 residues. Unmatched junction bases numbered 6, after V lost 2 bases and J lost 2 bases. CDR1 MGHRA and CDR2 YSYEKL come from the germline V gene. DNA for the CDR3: TGCGCCAGCAGCCAATTGGAGCGGGGGGAACAAGAGACCCAGTACTTC. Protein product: CASSQLERGEQETQYF.

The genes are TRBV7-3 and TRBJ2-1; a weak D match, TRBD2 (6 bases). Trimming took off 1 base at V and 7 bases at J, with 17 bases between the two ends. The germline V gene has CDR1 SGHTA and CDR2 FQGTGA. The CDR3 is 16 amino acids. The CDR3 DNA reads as TGTGCCAGCAGCTTAATAGTGTCGGGGGAAGTAAATGAGCAGTTCTTC. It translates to CASSLIVSGEVNEQFF.

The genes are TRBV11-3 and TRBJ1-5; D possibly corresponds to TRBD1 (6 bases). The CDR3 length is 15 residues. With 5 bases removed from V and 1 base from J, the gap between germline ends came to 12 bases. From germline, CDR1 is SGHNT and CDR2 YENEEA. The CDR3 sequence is CASSNPTGSNQPQHF. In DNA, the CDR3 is TGTGCCAGCAGCAATCCTACAGGGAGCAATCAGCCCCAGCATTTT.

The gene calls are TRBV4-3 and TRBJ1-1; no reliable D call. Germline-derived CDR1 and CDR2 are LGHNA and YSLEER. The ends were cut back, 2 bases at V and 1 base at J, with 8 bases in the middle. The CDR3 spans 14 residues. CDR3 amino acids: CASSQFGRNTEAFF. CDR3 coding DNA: TGCGCCAGCAGCCAATTCGGGAGGAACACTGAAGCTTTCTTT.

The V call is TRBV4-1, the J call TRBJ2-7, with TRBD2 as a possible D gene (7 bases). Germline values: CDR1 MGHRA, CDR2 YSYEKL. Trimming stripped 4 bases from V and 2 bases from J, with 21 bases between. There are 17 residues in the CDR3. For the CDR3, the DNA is TGCGCCAGCAGCCCCCGCCGCGGGGGCATCTGGACCTACGAGCAGTACTTC. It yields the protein CASSPRRGGIWTYEQYF.

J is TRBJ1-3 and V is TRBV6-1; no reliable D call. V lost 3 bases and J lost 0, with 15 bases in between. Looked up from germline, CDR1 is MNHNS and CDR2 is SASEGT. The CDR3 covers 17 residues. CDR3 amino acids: CASSEFFYSNSGNTIYF. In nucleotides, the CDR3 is TGTGCCAGCAGTGAGTTTTTTTACAGCAACTCTGGAAACACCATATATTTT.

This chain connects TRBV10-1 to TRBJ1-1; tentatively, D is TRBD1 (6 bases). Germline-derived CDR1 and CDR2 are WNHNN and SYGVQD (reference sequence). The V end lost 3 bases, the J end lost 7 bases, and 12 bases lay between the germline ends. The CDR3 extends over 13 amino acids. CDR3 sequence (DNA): TGCGCCAGCAGTGAAGGGGGTTACGGTGAAGCTTTCTTT. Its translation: CASSEGGYGEAFF.

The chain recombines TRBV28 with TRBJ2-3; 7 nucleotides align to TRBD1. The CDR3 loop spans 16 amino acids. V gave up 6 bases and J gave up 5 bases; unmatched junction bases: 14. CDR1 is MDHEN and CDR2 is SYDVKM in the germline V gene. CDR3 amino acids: CASSFKGARMVDTQYF. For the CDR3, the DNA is TGTGCCAGCAGCTTTAAGGGGGCGCGAATGGTAGATACGCAGTATTTT.

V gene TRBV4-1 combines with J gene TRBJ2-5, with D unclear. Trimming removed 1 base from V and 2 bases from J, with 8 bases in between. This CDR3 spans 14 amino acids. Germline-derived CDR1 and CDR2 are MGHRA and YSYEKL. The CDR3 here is CASSQARNQETQYF. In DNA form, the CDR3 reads TGCGCCAGCAGCCAAGCCAGAAATCAAGAGACCCAGTACTTC.

Here the CDR3 reads CSVKRDRGLYEQYF. CDR3 coding DNA: TGCAGCGTTAAAAGGGACAGGGGGCTCTACGAGCAGTACTTC. This rearrangement joins TRBV29-1 to TRBJ2-7; 12 bases align to TRBD1. Looked up from germline, CDR1 is SQVTM and CDR2 is ANQGSEA. The J segment lost 3 bases and the V segment lost 5 bases, leaving 5 bases of the junction unmatched. This CDR3 comprises 14 residues.

The CDR3 spells CASSPFGNPQINQHF. In nucleotides, the CDR3 is TGTGCCAGCAGCCCGTTCGGGAATCCACAAATCAACCAGCATTTT. V and J are TRBV7-8 and TRBJ1-5; D call uncertain. Germline V CDR1 and CDR2: SGHVS, FQNEAQ. This CDR3 contains 15 residues. V was pared by 5 bases and J by 12 bases, with 23 bases between.

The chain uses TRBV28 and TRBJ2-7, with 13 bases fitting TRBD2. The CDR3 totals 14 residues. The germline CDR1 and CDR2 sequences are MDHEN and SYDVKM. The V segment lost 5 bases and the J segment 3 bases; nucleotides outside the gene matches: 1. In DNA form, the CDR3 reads TGTGCCAGCAGTCGGACTAGCGGGGGCTACGAGCAGTACGTC. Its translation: CASSRTSGGYEQYV.

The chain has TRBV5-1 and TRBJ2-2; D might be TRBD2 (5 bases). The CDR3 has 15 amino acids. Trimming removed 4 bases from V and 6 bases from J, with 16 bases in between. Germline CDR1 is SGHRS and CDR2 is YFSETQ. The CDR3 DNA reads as TGCGCCAGCAGCGAGGGTGTTATAGGGCCCGGGGAGCTGTTTTTT. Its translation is CASSEGVIGPGELFF.

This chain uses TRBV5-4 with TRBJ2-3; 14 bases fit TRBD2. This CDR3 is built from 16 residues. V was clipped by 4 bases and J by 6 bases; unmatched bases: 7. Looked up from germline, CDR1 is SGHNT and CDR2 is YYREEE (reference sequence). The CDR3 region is CASSTWTSGGRDTQYF. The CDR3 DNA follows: TGTGCCAGCAGCACCTGGACTAGCGGGGGGAGGGATACGCAGTATTTT.

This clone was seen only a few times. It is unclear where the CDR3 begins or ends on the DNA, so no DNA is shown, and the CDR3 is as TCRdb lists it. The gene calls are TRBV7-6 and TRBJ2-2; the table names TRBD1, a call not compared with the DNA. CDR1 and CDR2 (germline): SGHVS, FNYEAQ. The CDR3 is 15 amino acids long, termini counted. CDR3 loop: CASSYTGFGAGELFF.

In DNA, the CDR3 is TGTGCCAGCAGCGCCCTTAGCGGATTCTCTTACGAGCAGTACTTC. Encoded protein: CASSALSGFSYEQYF. This chain links TRBV9 with TRBJ2-7, with D possibly TRBD2 on 6 matching bases. Germline CDR1 reads SGDLS; CDR2 reads YYNGEE. The V end lost 3 bases, the J end lost 4 bases, and 17 bases lay between the germline ends. The CDR3 consists of 15 residues.